The source of this TCR beta chain is a study of cytomegalovirus exposure and HLA in healthy donors. Regarding the study as a whole: Using a false discovery rate of 0.05, a later analysis showed that approximately 16,000 TCR beta sequences were associated with HLA alleles. An apparent linkage of common viral pathogens to several of the most significant clusters emerged in a later analysis.

PCR involved 60 Vbeta and 13 Jbeta primers. The protocol was immunoSEQ multiplex PCR, while the TCRdb copy is restricted to in-frame clones and leaves out a portion. The repertoire holds fewer than 250,000 clones, with roughly 80% as singletons. This CDR3 has 14 residues. The germline V and J ends were trimmed by 3 bases and 7 bases, with 13 bases remaining between them. In germline, CDR1 is LNHNV, CDR2 YYDKDF (reference sequence). In the case of this clone: Its antigen is as yet unknown.

This TCR was sampled from a man between 40 and 49 years old in good health and CMV-seronegative. J is TRBJ1-5 and V is TRBV15; weak D call: TRBD1 (6 bases). Sequenced: PBMCs. The CDR3 DNA sequence: TGTGCCACCAGCAGGGCCCAGGGGATACAGCCCCAGCATTTT. This codes for CATSRAQGIQPQHF. The variable domain in full, completed from reference TRBV15 and TRBJ1-5, reads DAMVIQNPRYQVTQFGKPVTLSCSQTLNHNVMYWYQQKSSQAPKLLFHYYDKDFNNEADTPDNFQSRRPNTSFCFLDIRSPGLGDTAMYLCATSRAQGIQPQHFGDGTRLSIL.